One and the same sample provided the 9 T cell receptor beta chains below, sequenced in a study of shared clonotypes between healthy human individuals (dated by TCRdb to about 2020). The library was built by means of the immunoSEQ multiplex PCR assay. TCRdb mirrors the immuneACCESS table, restricted to in-frame sequences. Some clones are absent from its copies; in checked studies, under half trace to an unresolved V gene, and the reason for the others is unknown. The sample contains some 1.5 million clones, about 96% of them found a single time. The ten largest clones add up to approximately 1.1% of the sample. The sequenced sample was naive CD4+ T cells sorted from blood. In the paper's terms, the cell subset or site label means: CD45RA+ positively selected. The receptor set was obtained from a man younger than 40 in good health.

The gene calls are TRBV10-1 and TRBJ1-1; D remains unclear. This CDR3 spans 14 amino acids. Germline CDR1 and CDR2: WNHNN and SYGVQD (reference sequence). V gave up 2 bases and J gave up 0 bases, with 7 bases separating them. The CDR3 DNA follows: TGCGCCAGCAGTGAGGGAAGTCTGAACACTGAAGCTTTCTTT. It specifies CASSEGSLNTEAFF.

This chain joins TRBV11-2 and TRBJ1-1, with D tentatively TRBD1 (6 bases). This CDR3 spans 15 amino acids. V was cut by 5 bases and J by 4 bases, with 17 bases left in between. Germline V gene data show CDR1 as SGHAT and CDR2 as FQNNGV. The DNA for the CDR3 is TGTGCCAGCAGCCAGACTACAGGGTTAGGCACTGAAGCTTTCTTT. Translation gives CASSQTTGLGTEAFF. The whole variable domain, filled in from reference TRBV11-2 and TRBJ1-1, reads EAGVAQSPRYKIIEKRQSVAFWCNPISGHATLYWYQQILGQGPKLLIQFQNNGVVDDSQLPKDRFSAERLKGVDSTLKIQPAKLEDSAVYLCASSQTTGLGTEAFFGQGTRLTVV.

The rearrangement links TRBV15 to TRBJ2-7; no firm D call. The CDR3 length is 13 residues. The V gene lost 1 base and the J gene lost 3 bases, with 7 bases spanning the gap. Germline CDR1 and CDR2: LNHNV and YYDKDF (reference sequence). The CDR3 sequence is CATSRGNLYEQYF. In DNA, the CDR3 is TGTGCCACCAGCAGAGGCAACCTCTACGAGCAGTACTTC.

The gene calls are TRBV7-2 and TRBJ2-3, with D uncertain. The ends were cut back, 5 bases at V and 6 bases at J, with 15 bases in the middle. Germline V gene lookup returns CDR1 SGHTA and CDR2 FQGNSA. CDR3 length equals 14 residues. DNA for the CDR3: TGTGCCAGCAGCCCCAGTATACCCGGGGATACGCAGTATTTT. This translates into CASSPSIPGDTQYF.

The J gene is TRBJ2-2, the V gene TRBV15, with 8 positions matching TRBD1. The CDR3 sequence is 14 residues long. Trimming cost V 4 bases and J 11 bases; bases outside gene matches: 9. Germline V gene sequence: CDR1 LNHNV, CDR2 YYDKDF (reference sequence). The CDR3 bases are TGTGCCACCAGCACTTACAGGGGGACGCGAGAGCTGTTTTTT. Translation gives CATSTYRGTRELFF.

The chain employs TRBV2 and TRBJ2-7, with a tentative D call TRBD2 (6 bases). Between the trimmed V and J ends, which lost 6 bases and 3 bases, there was a span of 18 bases. Germline CDR1 reads SNHLY; CDR2 reads FYNNEI. The CDR3 is 15 residues long. The CDR3: CASRNYRLEYYEQYF. DNA of the CDR3: TGTGCCAGCAGAAACTATCGACTAGAATACTACGAGCAGTACTTC.

This sequence joins TRBV10-3 and TRBJ1-1; D call uncertain. There are 14 residues in the CDR3. V was cut by 0 bases and J by 7 bases, with 12 bases left in between. Germline-derived CDR1 and CDR2 are ENHRY and SYGVKD. The CDR3 here is CAISESNVRDEAFF. The DNA for the CDR3 is TGTGCCATCAGTGAGTCAAACGTGCGGGATGAAGCTTTCTTT.

The V and J genes are TRBV2 and TRBJ2-1, with 11 bases aligning to TRBD1. The trim removed 6 bases at V and 3 bases at J, leaving 4 bases unmatched. This CDR3 region has 15 residues. Looked up from germline, CDR1 is SNHLY and CDR2 is FYNNEI. CDR3 protein: CASSRTGGDYNEQFF. The CDR3 DNA is TGTGCCAGCAGCCGGACAGGGGGCGACTACAATGAGCAGTTCTTC.

The V call is TRBV28, the J call TRBJ2-3; 14 positions match TRBD2. The CDR3 extends over 14 amino acids. The ends lost 6 bases at V and 5 bases at J; junction bases unmatched: 1. Looked up from germline, CDR1 is MDHEN and CDR2 is SYDVKM. Here the CDR3 DNA reads TGTGCCAGCAGCGGACTAGCGGGAGGAGATACGCAGTATTTT. Protein: CASSGLAGGDTQYF.